Listed here are 16 T cell receptor beta chains from one sample, sequenced in a study of control samples from healthy donors and cancer patients. Here immunoSEQ multiplex PCR was the method, and the copy in TCRdb shows in-frame clones only, minus some. This table has 150,000 to 200,000 clones, about 90% appearing once. Sequencing was performed on blood. The receptors come from a woman in her thirties in good health.

CDR3: CSVVAVLSYNEQFF. DNA of the CDR3: TGCAGCGTTGTAGCGGTTCTCTCCTACAATGAGCAGTTCTTC. This rearrangement joins TRBV29-1 to TRBJ2-1; a possible D gene is TRBD2 (6 bases). This CDR3 contains 14 residues. CDR1 and CDR2 (germline): SQVTM, ANQGSEA. The V and J ends lost 4 bases and 0 bases respectively, with 10 bases between them.

V and J are TRBV28 and TRBJ1-2, with 7 bases fitting TRBD1. V was clipped by 2 bases and J by 6 bases; unmatched bases: 6. CDR1 is MDHEN and CDR2 is SYDVKM in the germline V gene. This CDR3 has 14 amino acids. DNA of the CDR3: TGTGCCAGCAGTTTAGGCAGGGGGTTAAATGGCTACACCTTC. It is translated as CASSLGRGLNGYTF.

The J gene is TRBJ1-2, the V gene TRBV6-5; D might be TRBD1 (5 bases). This CDR3 has 13 amino acids. Germline V gives CDR1 MNHEY, CDR2 SVGAGI. With 2 bases removed from V and 5 bases from J, the gap between germline ends came to 9 bases. CDR3 protein: CASSYLRGYGYTF. In DNA form, the CDR3 reads TGTGCCAGCAGTTACCTGCGGGGGTATGGCTACACCTTC.

J is TRBJ1-5 and V is TRBV6-5; D is undetermined. V shed 2 bases and J shed 7 bases, with 9 bases lying between them. The germline V gene encodes CDR1 MNHEY and CDR2 SVGAGI. The CDR3 consists of 13 residues. CDR3 sequence: CASSYRAGQPQHF. The CDR3 DNA follows: TGTGCCAGCAGTTACAGAGCAGGCCAGCCCCAGCATTTT.

The V call is TRBV5-1, the J call TRBJ2-3; D call uncertain. The CDR3 extends over 15 amino acids. Deletions cut 0 bases from V and 5 bases from J, with 13 bases between. Germline lookup yields CDR1 SGHRS and CDR2 YFSETQ. CDR3 coding DNA: TGCGCCAGCAGCTTGGCCCGTTCCCTTGGAGATACGCAGTATTTT. Protein product: CASSLARSLGDTQYF.

Here the CDR3 DNA reads TGTGCCAGCAGTGTTTATTGGCAAACGAGAGAGCAGTACTTC. This encodes CASSVYWQTREQYF. The J gene is TRBJ2-7, the V gene TRBV2; D call uncertain. Germline values: CDR1 SNHLY, CDR2 FYNNEI. The CDR3 is 14 amino acids. Trimming removed 4 bases from V and 7 bases from J, with 17 bases in between.

The rearrangement uses TRBV2 and TRBJ1-3; D remains unclear. This CDR3 spans 13 amino acids. The V and J ends lost 7 bases and 4 bases respectively, with 11 bases between them. The germline CDR1 and CDR2 sequences are SNHLY and FYNNEI. CDR3 DNA: TGTGCCAGCATGCCGGGGAGCGGAAACACCATATATTTT. Translation gives CASMPGSGNTIYF. Drawing the rest from reference TRBV2 and TRBJ1-3, the complete variable domain is EPEVTQTPSHQVTQMGQEVILRCVPISNHLYFYWYRQILGQKVEFLVSFYNNEISEKSEIFDDQFSVERPDGSNFTLKIRSTKLEDSAMYFCASMPGSGNTIYFGEGSWLTVV.

The genes are TRBV7-2 and TRBJ1-6; 7 positions match TRBD1. This CDR3 is 15 amino acids long. Germline V gene sequence: CDR1 SGHTA, CDR2 FQGNSA. J lost 10 bases, V lost 5 bases, and 11 bases had no gene match. CDR3 sequence: CASSPRQGLRSPLHF. The CDR3 bases are TGTGCCAGCAGCCCCCGACAGGGCCTTCGCTCACCCCTCCACTTT.

V usage is TRBV6-5 and J usage is TRBJ1-1, with D unresolved. The CDR3 extends over 15 amino acids. Germline-derived CDR1 and CDR2 are MNHEY and SVGAGI. V shed 6 bases and J shed 11 bases, with 25 bases lying between them. In DNA, the CDR3 is TGTGCCAGCAGCCGCGACGGCCTAAGTGTACGAGGGGCTTTCTTT. This translates into CASSRDGLSVRGAFF.

CDR3 nucleotides: TGTGCCAGCAGCGCAGGGACAACCAGAGGTGAAAAACTGTTTTTT. It yields the protein CASSAGTTRGEKLFF. The chain employs TRBV7-9 and TRBJ1-4; a possible D gene is TRBD1 (6 bases). CDR3 size: 15 residues. Germline V lookup: CDR1 SEHNR, CDR2 FQNEAQ (reference sequence). The V end lost 5 bases, the J end lost 7 bases, and 17 bases lay between the germline ends. The whole variable domain, filled in from reference TRBV7-9 and TRBJ1-4, reads DTGVSQNPRHKITKRGQNVTFRCDPISEHNRLYWYRQTLGQGPEFLTYFQNEAQLEKSRLLSDRFSAERPKGSFSTLEIQRTEQGDSAMYLCASSAGTTRGEKLFFGSGTQLSVL.

The genes are TRBV4-2 and TRBJ1-1; 7 bases line up with TRBD1. The CDR3 totals 15 residues. The V gene's germline CDR1 is LGHNA and CDR2 YNFKEQ. V was clipped by 2 bases and J by 6 bases; unmatched bases: 9. Here the CDR3 reads CASSQPPGQRPEAFF. The CDR3 nucleotides are TGTGCCAGCAGCCAACCGCCGGGACAGCGCCCTGAAGCTTTCTTT.

V gene TRBV5-1 combines with J gene TRBJ2-2; the D is unclear. The V gene's germline CDR1 is SGHRS and CDR2 YFSETQ. The germline V and J ends were trimmed by 0 bases and 2 bases, with 11 bases remaining between them. This CDR3 has 16 residues. The CDR3 reads CASSLEGIQNTGELFF. DNA for the CDR3: TGCGCCAGCAGCTTGGAAGGCATCCAAAACACCGGGGAGCTGTTTTTT.

The V gene is TRBV10-3, the J gene TRBJ1-1; TRBD1 aligns across 9 bases. V lost 8 bases, J lost 2 bases, and 3 bases stayed unmatched. Looked up from germline, CDR1 is ENHRY and CDR2 is SYGVKD. The CDR3 contains 13 residues. In DNA, the CDR3 is TGTGCCATCTCGGGACAGGGAAACACTGAAGCTTTCTTT. This gives the protein CAISGQGNTEAFF.

The V and J genes are TRBV18 and TRBJ2-2, with D possibly matching TRBD2 (5 bases). This CDR3 has 14 residues. V was trimmed by 5 bases and J by 1 base, leaving 8 bases between them. CDR1 and CDR2 (germline): KGHSH, LQKENI. The CDR3 sequence: CASSEGQNTGELFF. DNA for the CDR3: TGTGCCAGCTCAGAGGGCCAGAACACCGGGGAGCTGTTTTTT.

The chain uses TRBV7-9 and TRBJ2-7; no definite D call. V lost 3 bases, J lost 6 bases, and 9 bases lay in between. The V gene's germline CDR1 is SEHNR and CDR2 FQNEAQ (reference sequence). CDR3 size: 12 residues. CDR3 sequence: CASSFVPSEQYF. The CDR3 bases are TGTGCCAGCAGCTTCGTCCCGTCCGAGCAGTACTTC.

V gene TRBV11-2 combines with J gene TRBJ2-2, with 9 bases matching TRBD1. This CDR3 has 16 residues. The germline gives CDR1 SGHAT, CDR2 FQNNGV. V was clipped by 4 bases and J by 8 bases; unmatched bases: 11. The CDR3, as DNA: TGTGCCAGCAGCTCAGCCGGGACAGGGTGGATGGGGGAGCTGTTTTTT. Translating it yields CASSSAGTGWMGELFF.